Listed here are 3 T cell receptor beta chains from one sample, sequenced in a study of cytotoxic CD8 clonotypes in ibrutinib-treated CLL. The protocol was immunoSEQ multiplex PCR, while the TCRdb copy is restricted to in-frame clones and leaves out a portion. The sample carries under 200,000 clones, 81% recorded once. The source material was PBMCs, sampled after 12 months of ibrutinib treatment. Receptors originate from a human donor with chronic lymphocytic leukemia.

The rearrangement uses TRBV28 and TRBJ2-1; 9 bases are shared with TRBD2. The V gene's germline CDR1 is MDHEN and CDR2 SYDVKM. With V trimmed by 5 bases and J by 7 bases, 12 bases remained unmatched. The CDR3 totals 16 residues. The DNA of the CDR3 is TGTGCCAGCAGTCCAAGGATTAGCGGGAGATGGAATGAGCAGTTCTTC. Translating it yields CASSPRISGRWNEQFF.

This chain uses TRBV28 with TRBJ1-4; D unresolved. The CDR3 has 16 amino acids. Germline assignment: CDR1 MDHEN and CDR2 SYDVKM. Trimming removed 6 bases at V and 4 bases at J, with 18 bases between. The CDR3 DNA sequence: TGTGCCAGCAGCATACCCAGGTCGACCATTAATGAAAAACTGTTTTTT. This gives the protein CASSIPRSTINEKLFF.

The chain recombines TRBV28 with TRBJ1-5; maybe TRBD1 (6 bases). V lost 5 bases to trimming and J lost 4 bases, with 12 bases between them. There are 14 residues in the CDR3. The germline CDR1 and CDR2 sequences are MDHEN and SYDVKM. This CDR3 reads CASSPYRENQPQHF. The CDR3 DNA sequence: TGTGCCAGCAGTCCCTACAGGGAGAATCAGCCCCAGCATTTT.